The clone carrying this TCR beta chain has more than one count but fewer than ten. The antigen remains undetermined. Library preparation followed earlier protocols using designated TCR primers. Using its own MiXCR run on the PCR reads, TCRdb lists one record per CDR3 protein. Of 600,000 to 650,000 distinct CDR3 sequences in the sample, 20% were seen once. CDR1 is SGDLS and CDR2 is YYNGEE in the germline V gene. The CDR3 is made up of 14 amino acids. V shed 0 bases and J shed 1 base, with 8 bases lying between them. The data were obtained in a study of molecular identifiers for immune sequencing clone quantification. General observations from the study: A shared barcode on identical TCR molecules could lead to underestimated sizes for highly expanded clones. More than 99% of effector molecules, versus under 1% of naive-cell molecules, belonged to clones above 20 RNA copies.

The receptor's source is a human donor in good health. Some libraries in this study had Jurkat cell RNA spiked in. The chain combines TRBV9 with TRBJ2-7; possible D gene TRBD2, 6 bases. Specimen: naive CD8+ T cells from blood, with Jurkat cell RNA spiked in. The subset: FACS-sorted CD8+CD4-CCR7+CD45RA+ naive T cells. As DNA, the CDR3 is TGTGCCAGCAGCGTAGACGGGGGATCCTACGAGCAGTACTTC. This translates into CASSVDGGSYEQYF.